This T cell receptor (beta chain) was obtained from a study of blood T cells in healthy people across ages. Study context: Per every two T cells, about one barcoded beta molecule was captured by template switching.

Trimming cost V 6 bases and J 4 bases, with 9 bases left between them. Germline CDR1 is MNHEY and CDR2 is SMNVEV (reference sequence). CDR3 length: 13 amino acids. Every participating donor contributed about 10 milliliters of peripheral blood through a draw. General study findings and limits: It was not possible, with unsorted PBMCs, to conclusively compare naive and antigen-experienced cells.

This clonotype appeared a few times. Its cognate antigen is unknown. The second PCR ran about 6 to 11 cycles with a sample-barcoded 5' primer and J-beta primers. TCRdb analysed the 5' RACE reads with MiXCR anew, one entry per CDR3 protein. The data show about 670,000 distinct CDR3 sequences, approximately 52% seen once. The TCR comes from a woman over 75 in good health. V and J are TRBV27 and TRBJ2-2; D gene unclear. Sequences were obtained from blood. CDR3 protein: CASSLSSTGELFF. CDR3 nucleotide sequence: TGTGCCAGCAGCTTGAGCAGCACCGGGGAGCTGTTTTTT.